A selection of T cell receptor beta chains follows, all from one sample in a study of CD4+ T cells in melanoma. Generated by immunoSEQ multiplex PCR, the TCRdb table keeps only in-frame clones and is missing some. The data show roughly 150,000 clones, about 93% seen once. The receptors originated from a human donor with melanoma. Each CDR3 is given with its conserved first and last residue. D genes are given only for firm matches. Some rows mark clone size as missing; the rest say once, few, many or name a class of expanded clone.

clone_size: NA
v_call: TRBV25-1
d_call: NA
j_call: TRBJ2-3
cdr3_nt: TGTGCCAGCAGGTCCGGCTGGGACACCACAGATACGCAGTATTTT
cdr3_aa: CASRSGWDTTDTQYF

clone_size: NA
v_call: TRBV5-1
d_call: TRBD2
j_call: TRBJ2-7
cdr3_nt: TGCGCCAGCAGCTTTTGGGGACTAGCGGGGATCTCCTACGAGCAGTACTTC
cdr3_aa: CASSFWGLAGISYEQYF

clone_size: NA
v_call: TRBV7-6
d_call: NA
j_call: TRBJ2-2
cdr3_nt: TGTGCCAGCAGCTTAGGGCAGGGGTCCACCGGGGAGCTGTTTTTT
cdr3_aa: CASSLGQGSTGELFF

clone_size: once
v_call: TRBV2
d_call: NA
j_call: TRBJ2-5
cdr3_nt: TGTGCCAGCAGTGTTGACTCTCGAGGGACCCAGTACTTC
cdr3_aa: CASSVDSRGTQYF

clone_size: NA
v_call: TRBV4-1
d_call: TRBD2
j_call: TRBJ2-5
cdr3_nt: TGCGCCAGCAGCCAAGGGGTAGCGGGGGGCCCCGGGGCACACAGAGAGACCCAGTACTTC
cdr3_aa: CASSQGVAGGPGAHRETQYF

clone_size: NA
v_call: TRBV7-6
d_call: TRBD1
j_call: TRBJ1-6
cdr3_nt: TGTGCCAGCACCCTTGGACAGGGGAATTCACCCCTCCACTTT
cdr3_aa: CASTLGQGNSPLHF

clone_size: NA
v_call: TRBV4-1
d_call: NA
j_call: TRBJ2-7
cdr3_nt: TGCGCCAGCAGCCTCGGGGGGCAGGGCTACGAGCAGTACTTC
cdr3_aa: CASSLGGQGYEQYF

clone_size: once
v_call: TRBV11-2
d_call: NA
j_call: TRBJ2-5
cdr3_nt: TGTGCCAGCACCCAACGGTTTTCAACCCGAACGGAGACCCAGTACTTC
cdr3_aa: CASTQRFSTRTETQYF

clone_size: NA
v_call: TRBV7-3
d_call: NA
j_call: TRBJ1-2
cdr3_nt: TGTGCCAGCAGCTTTTCCGGAGGAGTTCAGGGCTACACCTTC
cdr3_aa: CASSFSGGVQGYTF

clone_size: NA
v_call: TRBV11-2
d_call: NA
j_call: TRBJ1-6
cdr3_nt: TGTGCCAGCAGCTTAGAGGGCAGGGTGAATTCACCCCTCCACTTT
cdr3_aa: CASSLEGRVNSPLHF

clone_size: NA
v_call: TRBV30
d_call: NA
j_call: TRBJ2-3
cdr3_nt: TGTGCCTGGACTTACCTCCCGGGGGTCACAGATACGCAGTATTTT
cdr3_aa: CAWTYLPGVTDTQYF

clone_size: NA
v_call: TRBV18
d_call: TRBD2
j_call: TRBJ2-1
cdr3_nt: TGTGCCAGCTCACCACTAGCGGGGGCCGTCTACAATGAGCAGTTCTTC
cdr3_aa: CASSPLAGAVYNEQFF

clone_size: NA
v_call: TRBV5-4
d_call: TRBD2
j_call: TRBJ2-3
cdr3_nt: TGTGCCAGCAGCTCGGGGGGGTTCACAGATACGCAGTATTTT
cdr3_aa: CASSSGGFTDTQYF

clone_size: NA
v_call: TRBV27
d_call: TRBD2
j_call: TRBJ2-2
cdr3_nt: TGTGCCAGCAGTTCTCGGGGGGTCGGGGAGCTGTTTTTT
cdr3_aa: CASSSRGVGELFF

clone_size: NA
v_call: TRBV6-5
d_call: NA
j_call: TRBJ1-6
cdr3_nt: TGTGCCAGCAGTTTCGCAGGGATAGAGTCACCCCTCCACTTT
cdr3_aa: CASSFAGIESPLHF

clone_size: NA
v_call: TRBV4-1
d_call: NA
j_call: TRBJ1-6
cdr3_nt: TGCGCCAGCAGCCAAGGTCAAAGAGGAAGCTCACCCCTCCACTTT
cdr3_aa: CASSQGQRGSSPLHF

clone_size: NA
v_call: TRBV2
d_call: NA
j_call: TRBJ1-1
cdr3_nt: TGTGCCAGCAGGGAAGAAGCGGTGAGCACTGAAGCTTTCTTT
cdr3_aa: CASREEAVSTEAFF

clone_size: NA
v_call: TRBV19
d_call: NA
j_call: TRBJ1-1
cdr3_nt: TGTGCCACCTCTTTGGGCGTAGGTGAAGCTTTCTTT
cdr3_aa: CATSLGVGEAFF

clone_size: NA
v_call: TRBV18
d_call: TRBD2
j_call: TRBJ2-5
cdr3_nt: TGTGCCAGCTCACCACCTCGGCTAGCGGGGGTGCGGGAGACCCAGTACTTC
cdr3_aa: CASSPPRLAGVRETQYF

clone_size: NA
v_call: TRBV30
d_call: NA
j_call: TRBJ2-2
cdr3_nt: TGTGCCTGGAGAGGGCAGCCAAACACCGGGGAGCTGTTTTTT
cdr3_aa: CAWRGQPNTGELFF

clone_size: NA
v_call: TRBV11-3
d_call: NA
j_call: TRBJ2-5
cdr3_nt: TGTGCCAGCAGCCCAACTAACCAAGAGACCCAGTACTTC
cdr3_aa: CASSPTNQETQYF

clone_size: NA
v_call: TRBV18
d_call: TRBD1
j_call: TRBJ2-5
cdr3_nt: TGTGCCAGCTCACCGGGACAGCAAGAGACCCAGTACTTC
cdr3_aa: CASSPGQQETQYF

clone_size: NA
v_call: TRBV10-3
d_call: NA
j_call: TRBJ1-2
cdr3_nt: TGTGCCATCACGGCGGACGGATATGGCTACACCTTC
cdr3_aa: CAITADGYGYTF

clone_size: NA
v_call: TRBV28
d_call: TRBD1
j_call: TRBJ1-2
cdr3_nt: TGTGCCAGCAGTTTACCCGGGACAGGGGGAGGTGGCTACACCTTC
cdr3_aa: CASSLPGTGGGGYTF

clone_size: NA
v_call: TRBV9
d_call: NA
j_call: TRBJ2-7
cdr3_nt: TGTGCCAGCAGCGTAGACAGTGGGTCCTACGAGCAGTACTTC
cdr3_aa: CASSVDSGSYEQYF

clone_size: NA
v_call: TRBV6-5
d_call: TRBD1
j_call: TRBJ1-4
cdr3_nt: TGTGCCAGCAGGGGTGACAGGGGGGGAGGAAAACTGTTTTTT
cdr3_aa: CASRGDRGGGKLFF

clone_size: NA
v_call: TRBV2
d_call: NA
j_call: TRBJ2-3
cdr3_nt: TGTGCCAGCAGTGAAAGCCTAGCAGATGGTACGCAGTATTTT
cdr3_aa: CASSESLADGTQYF

clone_size: NA
v_call: TRBV2
d_call: NA
j_call: TRBJ1-1
cdr3_nt: TGTGCCAGCAGTATGGACGGCAACACTGAAGCTTTCTTT
cdr3_aa: CASSMDGNTEAFF

clone_size: NA
v_call: TRBV6-1
d_call: NA
j_call: TRBJ2-2
cdr3_nt: TGTGCCAGCAGTGCGCAACAAAGCACCGGGGAGCTGTTTTTT
cdr3_aa: CASSAQQSTGELFF

clone_size: once
v_call: TRBV2
d_call: NA
j_call: TRBJ2-6
cdr3_nt: TGTGCCAGCTCGTTGGGGGCCGGGGCCAACGTCCTGACTTTC
cdr3_aa: CASSLGAGANVLTF

clone_size: once
v_call: TRBV28
d_call: NA
j_call: TRBJ2-5
cdr3_nt: TGTGCCAGCAGGGAGGCGGGGTTCGGCGAGACCCAGTACTTC
cdr3_aa: CASREAGFGETQYF

clone_size: NA
v_call: TRBV7-6
d_call: TRBD2
j_call: TRBJ2-1
cdr3_nt: TGTGCCAGCAGCTTAGAGGTGCGGGGGACTAGCGCCCTCCGGGTCCACAATGAGCAGTTCTTC
cdr3_aa: CASSLEVRGTSALRVHNEQFF

clone_size: NA
v_call: TRBV5-5
d_call: NA
j_call: TRBJ1-2
cdr3_nt: TGTGCCAGCAGCTTGGCCGTGATCGAGGCGTTCCGTTATGGCTACACCTTC
cdr3_aa: CASSLAVIEAFRYGYTF

clone_size: NA
v_call: TRBV15
d_call: NA
j_call: TRBJ1-1
cdr3_nt: TGTGCCACCAGCAGGGACAATCTCGGGACGGGGGGCACTGAAGCTTTCTTT
cdr3_aa: CATSRDNLGTGGTEAFF

clone_size: NA
v_call: TRBV19
d_call: NA
j_call: TRBJ1-4
cdr3_nt: TGTGCCAGTAGTTCCCAAATTCGTGAAAAACTGTTTTTT
cdr3_aa: CASSSQIREKLFF

clone_size: NA
v_call: TRBV6-1
d_call: TRBD1
j_call: TRBJ1-3
cdr3_nt: TGTGCCAGCAGTGATTGGGGACAGGGCCCTGGAAACACCATATATTTT
cdr3_aa: CASSDWGQGPGNTIYF

clone_size: NA
v_call: TRBV5-1
d_call: TRBD1
j_call: TRBJ2-1
cdr3_nt: TGCGCCAGCAGCTCCGGGACAGCTAACTACAATGAGCAGTTCTTC
cdr3_aa: CASSSGTANYNEQFF

clone_size: NA
v_call: TRBV4-1
d_call: NA
j_call: TRBJ1-2
cdr3_nt: TGCGCCAGCAGCCAGGAAGCTGCGAGGGCAGATGGCTACACCTTC
cdr3_aa: CASSQEAARADGYTF

clone_size: NA
v_call: TRBV2
d_call: NA
j_call: TRBJ1-5
cdr3_nt: TGTGCCAGCAGCGCAAATACCGGGACATTTTTTCATTTT
cdr3_aa: CASSANTGTFFHF

clone_size: NA
v_call: TRBV19
d_call: TRBD1
j_call: TRBJ1-6
cdr3_nt: TGTGCCAGTAGGAAAGACAGGGGGGCTAATTCACCCCTCCACTTT
cdr3_aa: CASRKDRGANSPLHF

clone_size: once
v_call: TRBV6-1
d_call: NA
j_call: TRBJ1-4
cdr3_nt: TGTGCCAGCAGAGCCGGGGCCTGGGGTGAAAAACTGTTTTTT
cdr3_aa: CASRAGAWGEKLFF

clone_size: NA
v_call: TRBV7-2
d_call: TRBD2
j_call: TRBJ2-1
cdr3_nt: TGTGCCAGCAGCTTAACTAGCGGGGGTTACAATGAGCAGTTCTTC
cdr3_aa: CASSLTSGGYNEQFF

clone_size: NA
v_call: TRBV11-2
d_call: NA
j_call: TRBJ2-3
cdr3_nt: TGTGCCAGCAGCCAATCCAGGCTAAGGAGTACGCAGTATTTT
cdr3_aa: CASSQSRLRSTQYF

clone_size: NA
v_call: TRBV4-2
d_call: NA
j_call: TRBJ1-6
cdr3_nt: TGTGCCAGCAGCCAGATTAGCTCCTATAATTCACCCCTCCACTTT
cdr3_aa: CASSQISSYNSPLHF

clone_size: NA
v_call: TRBV10-3
d_call: TRBD1
j_call: TRBJ1-1
cdr3_nt: TGTGCCAACGCACCAGGGGGTGGCACTGAAGCTTTCTTT
cdr3_aa: CANAPGGGTEAFF